These 15 T cell receptor beta chains were all obtained from the same sample, sequenced in a study of blood T cell repertoires in COVID-19. Sequencing was performed with immunoSEQ multiplex PCR; in TCRdb, only in-frame clones are kept and a portion is missing. The sample lists roughly 64,000 clones, roughly 82% occurring once. The sample consisted of peripheral blood. These receptors originate from an older woman with acute or convalescent COVID-19.

V usage is TRBV7-9 and J usage is TRBJ2-7, with a possible D match to TRBD2 (5 bases). The CDR3 is 14 amino acids. The germline CDR1 and CDR2 sequences are SEHNR and FQNEAQ (reference sequence). Trimming took 5 bases from V and 5 from J, leaving 16 bases between them. CDR3 in amino acids: CASSPSGNQNEQYF. CDR3 nucleotides: TGTGCCAGCAGCCCCTCGGGAAACCAAAACGAGCAGTACTTC.

The V gene is TRBV3-1 (or the pseudogene TRBV3-2), the J gene TRBJ2-5; 10 bases are a match to TRBD2. The V and J ends lost 1 base and 7 bases, in that order; junction bases with no gene match: 6. Germline CDR1 is LGHDT and CDR2 is YNNKEL (reference sequence). The CDR3 contains 15 residues. CDR3 residues: CASSQGSGGAGTQYF. CDR3 DNA sequence: TGTGCCAGCAGCCAAGGCAGCGGGGGGGCGGGGACCCAGTACTTC.

This clone was seen a few times. V and J are TRBV2 and TRBJ2-1; 8 positions agree with TRBD2. This CDR3 contains 13 residues. The germline V gene encodes CDR1 SNHLY and CDR2 FYNNEI. The V segment lost 7 bases and the J segment 4 bases; nucleotides outside the gene matches: 3. The chain's CDR3 is CASKAGGYNEQFF. CDR3 DNA: TGTGCCAGCAAGGCGGGGGGATACAATGAGCAGTTCTTC.

This chain uses TRBV11-1 with TRBJ1-2; 10 bases line up with TRBD1. The CDR3 spans 16 residues. Germline CDR1 is SGHAT and CDR2 is FQDESV (reference sequence). The V segment lost 5 bases and the J segment 5 bases; nucleotides outside the gene matches: 11. The CDR3 loop is CASSPRQGALTYGYTF. The CDR3, as DNA: TGTGCCAGCAGCCCGAGACAGGGGGCCCTAACTTATGGCTACACCTTC.

The chain joins TRBV7-8 to TRBJ1-6; TRBD1 might be the D (5 bases). The CDR3 runs 15 residues. V lost 0 bases to trimming and J lost 6 bases, with 9 bases between them. The V gene's germline CDR1 is SGHVS and CDR2 FQNEAQ. The chain's CDR3 is CASSLARAGNSPLHF. The CDR3 DNA reads TGTGCCAGCAGCTTAGCCAGGGCCGGTAATTCACCCCTCCACTTT.

This chain uses TRBV9 with TRBJ1-1, with TRBD1 matching 9 bases. V shed 4 bases and J 4 bases; nucleotides not matched to a gene: 5. CDR1 is SGDLS, CDR2 YYNGEE, per germline. CDR3 length: 14 residues. The DNA of the CDR3 is TGTGCCAGCAGCTACGGGACAGGGAGCACTGAAGCTTTCTTT. Protein sequence: CASSYGTGSTEAFF.

This chain joins TRBV11-3 and TRBJ2-2; TRBD1 is a possible D gene (6 bases). This CDR3 comprises 13 residues. V lost 5 bases to trimming and J lost 6 bases, with 10 bases between them. Germline CDR1 reads SGHNT; CDR2 reads YENEEA. The CDR3 DNA follows: TGTGCCAGCAGCCGGCAGGGGTCCGGGGAGCTGTTTTTT. Its translation is CASSRQGSGELFF.

This clone was detected once. The rearrangement links TRBV5-4 to TRBJ1-1; TRBD1 agrees at 9 bases. The V segment lost 3 bases and the J segment 6 bases; nucleotides outside the gene matches: 9. Germline V gives CDR1 SGHNT, CDR2 YYREEE (reference sequence). The CDR3 runs 15 residues. The CDR3 protein is CASSSGGQGRAEAFF. The CDR3 nucleotides read TGTGCCAGCAGCTCGGGGGGACAGGGAAGGGCTGAAGCTTTCTTT.

The V gene is TRBV9, the J gene TRBJ1-2, with TRBD1 as a possible D gene (6 bases). The V and J ends lost 0 bases and 1 base respectively, with 13 bases between them. This CDR3 is built from 16 residues. Germline V CDR1 and CDR2: SGDLS, YYNGEE. In DNA form, the CDR3 reads TGTGCCAGCAGCGTAGGGGGAGCACAGGGTAACTATGGCTACACCTTC. It codes for CASSVGGAQGNYGYTF.

This clone appeared once. This sequence joins TRBV7-6 and TRBJ2-2, with a tentative D call TRBD1 (6 bases). Trimming cost V 1 base and J 6 bases, with 18 bases left between them. Germline assignment: CDR1 SGHVS and CDR2 FNYEAQ. The length of the CDR3 is 17 residues. The CDR3 region is CASSLGITPGVPGELFF. CDR3 bases: TGTGCCAGCAGCTTAGGAATCACCCCAGGGGTTCCCGGGGAGCTGTTTTTT. Looking up the rest from reference TRBV7-6 and TRBJ2-2 gives the full variable domain: GAGVSQSPRYKVTKRGQDVALRCDPISGHVSLYWYRQALGQGPEFLTYFNYEAQQDKSGLPNDRFSAERPEGSISTLTIQRTEQRDSAMYRCASSLGITPGVPGELFFGEGSRLTVL.

The chain has TRBV7-2 and TRBJ2-7; D perhaps matches TRBD1 (5 bases). Germline lookup yields CDR1 SGHTA and CDR2 FQGNSA. V gave up 1 base and J gave up 3 bases, with 10 bases separating them. The CDR3 contains 14 residues. The CDR3 spells CASSLVTGNYEQYF. CDR3 bases: TGTGCCAGCAGCTTAGTTACAGGTAACTACGAGCAGTACTTC. The full variable domain, with the rest looked up from reference TRBV7-2 and TRBJ2-7, is GAGVSQSPSNKVTEKGKDVELRCDPISGHTALYWYRQSLGQGLEFLIYFQGNSAPDKSGLPSDRFSAERTGGSVSTLTIQRTQQEDSAVYLCASSLVTGNYEQYFGPGTRLTVT.

This clone came up once. This chain links TRBV19 with TRBJ1-1; no clear D gene. V was clipped by 5 bases and J by 7 bases, with 11 bases between them. This CDR3 comprises 12 residues. CDR1 and CDR2 from the germline V gene are LNHDA and SQIVND (reference sequence). Here the CDR3 DNA reads TGTGCCAGTAGTGTGACTGGGAGTGAAGCTTTCTTT. It is translated as CASSVTGSEAFF.

This clone was observed a single time. This chain joins TRBV5-1 and TRBJ2-5; 9 bases are a match to TRBD2. Germline V gene sequence: CDR1 SGHRS, CDR2 YFSETQ. This CDR3 contains 15 residues. The ends lost 0 bases at V and 5 bases at J; junction bases unmatched: 5. For the CDR3, the DNA is TGCGCCAGCAGCTTGGTTCCTAGCGGGGTCGAGACCCAGTACTTC. Translation gives CASSLVPSGVETQYF.

This sequence joins TRBV19 and TRBJ1-5; D not certain. V lost 4 bases and J lost 3, with 7 bases in between. Germline V gene sequence: CDR1 LNHDA, CDR2 SQIVND (reference sequence). The CDR3 consists of 13 residues. CDR3 in DNA: TGTGCCAGTAGTAGGCAGGTCAATCAGCCCCAGCATTTT. Translation gives CASSRQVNQPQHF.

The chain combines TRBV6-5 with TRBJ1-1; maybe TRBD1 (6 bases). CDR1 is MNHEY and CDR2 is SVGAGI in the germline V gene. This CDR3 is 15 amino acids long. Trimming pared 5 bases from V and 0 bases from J, leaving 13 bases between. The DNA for the CDR3 is TGTGCCAGCAGTCAAAGACAGGTAATGAACACTGAAGCTTTCTTT. Translated: CASSQRQVMNTEAFF.